This TCR beta chain was captured in a study of cytomegalovirus exposure and HLA in healthy donors. For the study at large: Earlier sequencing of 150 million to 200 million T cells yielded 90 million to 140 million unique TCR beta sequences.

This clone has only a few counts. It was with 60 Vbeta and 13 Jbeta primers that the PCR ran. The protocol was immunoSEQ multiplex PCR, while the TCRdb copy is restricted to in-frame clones and leaves out a portion. The sample consists of under 150,000 clones, approximately 10% of them appearing once. The germline V gene has CDR1 ENHRY and CDR2 SYGVKD. Trimming took 6 bases from V and 7 from J; bases not matched to a gene: 8. The CDR3 is made up of 13 amino acids. Sequenced sample: PBMCs. The chain joins TRBV10-3 to TRBJ1-2, with 7 nucleotides matching TRBD1. The sequence was collected from a woman between 40 and 50 years old in good health and CMV-seropositive. The CDR3 nucleotides are TGTGCCATCAGCTCTGGACAGGAACCTGGCTACACCTTC. Its translation: CAISSGQEPGYTF.